These 30 T cell receptor beta chains were all obtained from the same sample, sequenced in a study of identical twins. Each CDR3 protein gets one entry after TCRdb re-called the 5' RACE reads with MiXCR. The sample lists 400,000 to 600,000 distinct CDR3 sequences, approximately 20% occurring once. This same sample was also part of a study on yellow fever vaccine responses in identical twins.

Sequencing was performed on CD4+ T cells sorted from blood. The receptors shown here come from a woman aged 18-29 years in good health.

The V call is TRBV15, the J call TRBJ1-1; D might be TRBD1 (5 bases). Germline V lookup: CDR1 LNHNV, CDR2 YYDKDF (reference sequence). V lost 7 bases to trimming and J lost 0 bases, with 18 bases between them. The CDR3 totals 16 residues. CDR3 DNA sequence: TGTGCCACCACACAGGCGGCCCCTGGACTGAACACTGAAGCTTTCTTT. As protein: CATTQAAPGLNTEAFF.

The chain couples TRBV10-3 to TRBJ2-3; the D gene is possibly TRBD2 (6 bases). Germline values: CDR1 ENHRY, CDR2 SYGVKD. The V and J ends lost 11 bases and 2 bases respectively, with 32 bases between them. The CDR3 covers 19 residues. CDR3 protein: CAVARSKRPHGEDTDTQYF. As DNA, the CDR3 is TGTGCCGTCGCGCGCTCCAAGCGACCCCACGGGGAGGACACAGATACGCAGTATTTT.

This clonotype has just a few counts. The V and J genes are TRBV7-3 and TRBJ1-1; maybe TRBD1 (6 bases). The CDR3 totals 14 residues. The V end lost 6 bases, the J end lost 3 bases, and 14 bases lay between the germline ends. Germline lookup yields CDR1 SGHTA and CDR2 FQGTGA. The CDR3 is CASRTHREDTEAFF. The CDR3 DNA reads as TGTGCCAGCAGGACCCACAGGGAAGACACTGAAGCTTTCTTT.

The chain is built from TRBV12-3 or TRBV12-4 and TRBJ2-2, with D unclear. The CDR3 contains 14 residues. V shed 6 bases and J shed 3 bases, with 11 bases lying between them. CDR3 sequence reads: CASSEQGHTGELFF. The DNA of the CDR3 is TGTGCCAGCAGCGAACAAGGCCACACCGGGGAGCTGTTTTTT.

This chain connects TRBV15 to TRBJ2-5, with 11 nucleotides matching TRBD1. Germline values: CDR1 LNHNV, CDR2 YYDKDF (reference sequence). The CDR3 has 15 residues. The V and J ends lost 0 bases and 4 bases, in that order; junction bases with no gene match: 1. This CDR3 reads CATSREGQGGETQYF. The CDR3 DNA sequence: TGTGCCACCAGCAGAGAGGGACAGGGGGGAGAGACCCAGTACTTC.

This chain links TRBV6-2 or TRBV6-3 with TRBJ2-7; maybe TRBD1 (6 bases). Germline V gene sequence: CDR1 MNHEY, CDR2 SVGEGT. With 7 bases removed from V and 7 bases from J, the gap between germline ends came to 23 bases. The CDR3 sequence is 15 residues long. The CDR3 DNA sequence: TGTGCCAGCATGGGAGCCGGGACAAGGTCCCCAGAGCAGTACTTC. It yields the protein CASMGAGTRSPEQYF.

The rearrangement joins TRBV6-2 or TRBV6-3 to TRBJ2-7; D unresolved. Germline assignment: CDR1 MNHEY and CDR2 SVGEGT. V shed 2 bases and J shed 7 bases, with 21 bases lying between them. This CDR3 spans 16 amino acids. The CDR3 here is CASSYESTTTAGEQYV. Here the CDR3 DNA reads TGTGCCAGCAGTTACGAATCGACCACTACTGCAGGAGAGCAGTACGTC.

J is TRBJ2-3 and V is TRBV10-3, with D tentatively TRBD2 (6 bases). Germline values: CDR1 ENHRY, CDR2 SYGVKD. The CDR3 covers 13 residues. The V end lost 8 bases, the J end lost 9 bases, and 18 bases lay between the germline ends. In DNA form, the CDR3 reads TGTGCCATCGGGGCGGGACCGAACCCAACGCAGTATTTT. Its protein product is CAIGAGPNPTQYF.

This clonotype turned up a few times. The genes are TRBV10-3 and TRBJ2-5, with D perhaps TRBD2 (6 bases). The CDR3 length is 15 residues. With 10 bases removed from V and 4 bases from J, the gap between germline ends came to 22 bases. CDR1 is ENHRY, CDR2 SYGVKD, per germline. The DNA of the CDR3 is TGTGCCACCTCTACTAGCCACCCACCCCGAGAGACCCAGTACTTC. Encoded protein: CATSTSHPPRETQYF.

The chain carries TRBV20-1 and TRBJ2-5, with 7 bases lining up with TRBD2. From germline, CDR1 is DFQATT and CDR2 SNEGSKA (reference sequence). CDR3 length: 14 residues. CDR3 sequence (DNA): TGCAGCCTCCTGCGTGCGGGACTACAGGAGACCCAGTACTTC. Translated, it gives CSLLRAGLQETQYF.

This clonotype came up a few times. The chain joins TRBV6-1 to TRBJ1-5; unclear D gene. CDR3 length equals 13 residues. The V end was cut by 4 bases, the J end by 9 bases, with 13 bases between. The germline V gene has CDR1 MNHNS and CDR2 SASEGT. CDR3 region: CASSGLDGGPQHF. The CDR3 nucleotides are TGTGCCAGCAGTGGGTTGGACGGAGGGCCCCAGCATTTT.

The chain carries TRBV6-4 and TRBJ2-1; 10 bases map to TRBD2. The CDR3 extends over 16 amino acids. V gave up 5 bases and J gave up 7 bases; unmatched junction bases: 11. Germline CDR1 MRHNA, CDR2 SNTAGT. The CDR3 DNA reads as TGTGCCAGCAGTCCGTTAGCGGGAGGCCCCTCTAATGAGCAGTTCTTC. Residues: CASSPLAGGPSNEQFF.

This clonotype has more than one count but fewer than ten. J is TRBJ1-5 and V is TRBV6-6, with a weak D call TRBD1 (6 bases). CDR3 length: 12 residues. Trimming left V 6 bases short and J 11 bases short, with 14 bases between. The germline V gene has CDR1 MNHNY and CDR2 SVGAGI (reference sequence). CDR3 sequence: CASRGHQGSQHF. CDR3 nucleotide sequence: TGTGCCAGCAGGGGGCACCAGGGGTCCCAGCATTTT.

This clonotype was seen a handful of times. The chain carries TRBV7-8 and TRBJ2-1; 11 bases align to TRBD2. V was clipped by 5 bases and J by 4 bases; unmatched bases: 10. Germline V gene data show CDR1 as SGHVS and CDR2 as FQNEAQ. The CDR3 is 17 amino acids. The DNA for the CDR3 is TGTGCCAGCAGCCCCAACATCGGGACTAGCGGTTACAATGAGCAGTTCTTC. This gives the protein CASSPNIGTSGYNEQFF.

This clonotype has only a few counts. The chain carries TRBV4-1 and TRBJ2-3; TRBD1 matches at 8 bases. The CDR3 is 17 residues long. V lost 0 bases and J lost 2; bases outside the gene matches: 7. The germline CDR1 and CDR2 sequences are MGHRA and YSYEKL. This CDR3 is CASSQDPSGGVTDTQYF. CDR3 DNA sequence: TGCGCCAGCAGCCAAGATCCCTCAGGGGGCGTCACAGATACGCAGTATTTT.

CDR3 in DNA: TGCGCCAGCAGCTTGTTGATGGAGACCCAGTACTTC. It codes for CASSLLMETQYF. This rearrangement joins TRBV5-1 to TRBJ2-5; D gene unclear. The CDR3 sequence is 12 residues long. V was pared by 1 base and J by 5 bases, with 6 bases between. Looked up from germline, CDR1 is SGHRS and CDR2 is YFSETQ.

The rearrangement joins TRBV2 to TRBJ2-1, with D hard to call. The germline V and J ends were trimmed by 7 bases and 3 bases, with 13 bases remaining between them. Germline loops: CDR1 SNHLY, CDR2 FYNNEI. CDR3 size: 14 residues. CDR3 amino acids: CASKASDVYNEQFF. The DNA of the CDR3 is TGTGCCAGCAAAGCTTCTGACGTCTACAATGAGCAGTTCTTC.

This clonotype occurred a few times. The J gene is TRBJ2-5, the V gene TRBV7-9; the D is unclear. V lost 5 bases and J 5 bases, leaving 6 bases between the germline ends. CDR1 is SEHNR and CDR2 is FQNEAQ in the germline V gene (reference sequence). The CDR3 contains 11 residues. For the CDR3, the DNA is TGTGCCAGCAGCGGCTGGGAGACCCAGTACTTC. Translation: CASSGWETQYF.

V is TRBV19 and J is TRBJ2-1; 7 bases align to TRBD2. The trim removed 1 base at V and 10 bases at J, leaving 7 bases unmatched. The CDR3 spans 14 residues. Germline-derived CDR1 and CDR2 are LNHDA and SQIVND (reference sequence). CDR3: CASSIVWEGWEQFF. CDR3 sequence (DNA): TGTGCCAGTAGTATAGTGTGGGAGGGGTGGGAGCAGTTCTTC.

This clonotype appeared many times. Compared with germline, one end of the junction differs, possibly owing to a read error. The rearrangement links TRBV5-1 to TRBJ2-1; D is unresolved. This CDR3 has 12 residues. The germline CDR1 and CDR2 sequences are SGHRS and YFSETQ. The CDR3 loop is CASSLAGNEQFF. The CDR3 nucleotides read TGTGCCAGCAGTTTAGCCGGAAATGAGCAGTTCTTC.

The DNA of the CDR3 is TGTGCCACCAGTGACTCTGCCGTCACCGGGACTAGCGGGAGGTATAGCTCCTACAATGAGCAGTTCTTC. Protein product: CATSDSAVTGTSGRYSSYNEQFF. The chain has TRBV24-1 and TRBJ2-1; 15 nucleotides match TRBD2. After removal of 4 bases from V and 0 bases from J, the junction contained 18 bases not matched to a gene. The germline CDR1 and CDR2 sequences are KGHDR and SFDVKD. This CDR3 has 23 residues.

This clonotype turned up a few times. The CDR3 reads CASSIAGVSYNEQFF. The CDR3 nucleotides read TGTGCCAGCTCGATAGCGGGGGTTAGCTACAATGAGCAGTTCTTC. The genes are TRBV7-2 and TRBJ2-1; 9 bases are shared with TRBD2. Germline CDR1 is SGHTA and CDR2 is FQGNSA. The CDR3 sequence is 15 residues long. The V segment lost 8 bases and the J segment 3 bases; nucleotides outside the gene matches: 8. Filled out from reference TRBV7-2 and TRBJ2-1, the complete variable domain reads GAGVSQSPSNKVTEKGKDVELRCDPISGHTALYWYRQSLGQGLEFLIYFQGNSAPDKSGLPSDRFSAERTGGSVSTLTIQRTQQEDSAVYLCASSIAGVSYNEQFFGPGTRLTVL.

CDR3 sequence: CASSRVDGSSYEQYF. The CDR3 DNA sequence: TGTGCCAGCAGCCGAGTGGACGGCAGCTCCTACGAGCAGTACTTC. The rearrangement joins TRBV3-1 to TRBJ2-7; D ambiguous. Germline V gene lookup returns CDR1 LGHDT and CDR2 YNNKEL (reference sequence). CDR3 length equals 15 residues. The germline V and J ends were trimmed by 4 bases and 0 bases, with 13 bases remaining between them.

This clonotype has just a few counts. In nucleotides, the CDR3 is TGTGCCAGCAGCTTTGCAGGGTTCACAGATACGCAGTATTTT. Its protein product is CASSFAGFTDTQYF. The chain employs TRBV7-2 and TRBJ2-3; D might be TRBD1 (5 bases). This CDR3 region has 14 residues. Germline-derived CDR1 and CDR2 are SGHTA and FQGNSA. Trimming pared 3 bases from V and 2 bases from J, leaving 9 bases between.

This clonotype was observed a handful of times. The chain links TRBV7-9 to TRBJ2-1; 14 nucleotides line up with TRBD2. Germline CDR1 SEHNR, CDR2 FQNEAQ (reference sequence). V lost 5 bases to trimming and J lost 3 bases; unmatched junction nucleotides: 6. The CDR3 contains 17 residues. The DNA of the CDR3 is TGTGCCAGCAGCACCGGGACTAGCGGGGGCCACTACAATGAGCAGTTCTTC. Amino acids: CASSTGTSGGHYNEQFF.

This clonotype appeared a few times. This chain joins TRBV6-2 or TRBV6-3 and TRBJ1-1; 7 bases fit TRBD1. The CDR3 covers 16 residues. V gave up 4 bases and J gave up 0 bases; unmatched junction bases: 8. Germline lookup yields CDR1 MNHEY and CDR2 SVGEGT. For the CDR3, the DNA is TGTGCCAGCAGTTTCCCCCGGACAGGTTTGAACACTGAAGCTTTCTTT. Amino acids: CASSFPRTGLNTEAFF.

The J gene is TRBJ2-5, the V gene TRBV5-1, with D uncertain. Germline V lookup: CDR1 SGHRS, CDR2 YFSETQ. Trimming took 2 bases from V and 3 from J, leaving 5 bases between them. The CDR3 totals 12 residues. CDR3 region: CASSLSEETQYF. The CDR3 DNA follows: TGCGCCAGCAGCTTATCGGAAGAGACCCAGTACTTC.

The CDR3 loop is CASSAGTSGGPQETQYF. As DNA, the CDR3 is TGCGCCAGCAGCGCGGGGACTAGCGGAGGTCCCCAAGAGACCCAGTACTTC. The chain carries TRBV5-1 and TRBJ2-5, with TRBD2 matching 11 bases. There are 17 residues in the CDR3. Losses at the gene ends were 4 bases for V and 1 base for J; bases not matched to a gene: 9. From germline, CDR1 is SGHRS and CDR2 YFSETQ.

This clonotype was seen many times. The rearrangement links TRBV7-2 to TRBJ2-1; weak D call: TRBD2 (5 bases). CDR1 and CDR2 from the germline V gene are SGHTA and FQGNSA. The CDR3 sequence is 14 residues long. V lost 0 bases and J lost 3, with 6 bases in between. Written as DNA, the CDR3 is TGTGCCAGCAGCTTAGCCGGGAACTACAATGAGCAGTTCTTC. Translation: CASSLAGNYNEQFF.

This clonotype has a handful of counts. V and J are TRBV27 and TRBJ2-7; D may match TRBD1 or TRBD2 (5 bases each). The V gene's germline CDR1 is MNHEY and CDR2 SMNVEV (reference sequence). Deletions cut 5 bases from V and 6 bases from J, with 20 bases between. The CDR3 has 15 residues. The CDR3 nucleotides are TGTGCCAGCAGTCTCAGGGACGGAAGGCTGTTCGAGCAGTACGTC. Residues: CASSLRDGRLFEQYV.